The entry that follows covers one TCR beta chain sequence. As yet, its antigen is unknown. Clones were read by immunoSEQ multiplex PCR, and TCRdb kept only the in-frame ones, dropping some. The table has roughly 46,000 clones, roughly 87% seen once. This sample was taken from a study of OX40 agonist ivuxolimab in advanced cancers. CDR3 length: 15 residues. CDR1 is MNHEY and CDR2 is SVGAGI in the germline V gene. V lost 6 bases, J lost 0 bases, and 13 bases lay in between. Findings and limits, study-wide: At 0.1 to 3.0 mg/kg, clonal expansion of CD4+ and CD8+ blood T cells had occurred by week 6.

This receptor was obtained from an adult with an advanced solid tumor such as melanoma, head and neck, liver or kidney cancer. The material sequenced was CD4+ or CD8+ T cells sorted from blood, taken in a trial of the OX40 agonist ivuxolimab. The gene calls are TRBV6-5 and TRBJ2-3, with D tentatively TRBD1 or TRBD2 (6 bases each). CDR3 in amino acids: CASRDIGGSTDTQYF. CDR3 in DNA: TGTGCCAGCAGAGATATAGGGGGGAGCACAGATACGCAGTATTTT.